This entry lists 16 T cell receptor beta chains sequenced from one sample in a study of T cell responses to AZD1222 COVID-19 vaccine. Method: immunoSEQ multiplex PCR; TCRdb's copy keeps in-frame clones and lacks some. The data show approximately 140,000 clones, roughly 94% seen once. The sequencing used peripheral blood, collected on day 0 of AZD1222 vaccination. These receptors originate from an adult in good health.

This rearrangement joins TRBV19 to TRBJ1-2; no firm D call. The germline gives CDR1 LNHDA, CDR2 SQIVND (reference sequence). The CDR3 is 16 amino acids. V was trimmed by 2 bases and J by 0 bases, leaving 13 bases between them. CDR3 amino acids: CASSIMGLGANYGYTF. CDR3 bases: TGTGCCAGTAGTATAATGGGCTTGGGAGCTAACTATGGCTACACCTTC. Drawing the rest from reference TRBV19 and TRBJ1-2, the complete variable domain is DGGITQSPKYLFRKEGQNVTLSCEQNLNHDAMYWYRQDPGQGLRLIYYSQIVNDFQKGDIAEGYSVSREKKESFPLTVTSAQKNPTAFYLCASSIMGLGANYGYTFGSGTRLTVV.

The chain couples TRBV19 to TRBJ1-5, with a tentative D call TRBD1 (5 bases). Germline V gene data show CDR1 as LNHDA and CDR2 as SQIVND (reference sequence). This CDR3 spans 16 amino acids. V was cut by 3 bases and J by 7 bases, with 19 bases left in between. Here the CDR3 reads CASSMPGTSRFQPQHF. The CDR3 DNA follows: TGTGCCAGTAGTATGCCGGGGACTTCCAGGTTCCAGCCCCAGCATTTT.

This clone was recorded a few times. The V and J genes are TRBV5-4 and TRBJ2-3, with 8 bases that match TRBD2. The CDR3 spans 14 residues. Trimming cost V 10 bases and J 2 bases; bases outside gene matches: 9. Germline V CDR1 and CDR2: SGHNT, YYREEE (reference sequence). CDR3 coding DNA: TGTGCCGCGAAACTAGCGGATCACACAGATACGCAGTATTTT. Residues: CAAKLADHTDTQYF. The whole variable domain, remainder taken from reference TRBV5-4 and TRBJ2-3, is ETGVTQSPTHLIKTRGQQVTLRCSSQSGHNTVSWYQQALGQGPQFIFQYYREEENGRGNFPPRFSGLQFPNYSSELNVNALELDDSALYLCAAKLADHTDTQYFGPGTRLTVL.

The gene calls are TRBV12-2 and TRBJ2-2; the table's D gene call, TRBD2, was not cross checked with the DNA. TRBV12-2 represents a pseudogene. The CDR3 consists of 16 residues. The CDR3, as DNA: TGTGCAAGTCCCTTTGGAGGCCCGTTGCCGAGCGGGGAGCTGTTTTTT. This encodes CASPFGGPLPSGELFF.

Here the CDR3 reads CASSWDTGELFF. CDR3 nucleotide sequence: TGTGCCAGCAGCTGGGATACCGGGGAGCTGTTTTTT. The chain links TRBV13 to TRBJ2-2, with D uncertain. The germline V gene has CDR1 PRHDT and CDR2 FYEKMQ (reference sequence). Trimming pared 4 bases from V and 5 bases from J, leaving 5 bases between. The CDR3 has 12 residues.

The CDR3 DNA reads as TGTGCCAGCAGTTACTCGCGGGCGGCTAGTACCGGGGAGCTGTTTTTT. This sequence encodes CASSYSRAASTGELFF. The chain is built from TRBV6-5 and TRBJ2-2; perhaps TRBD2 as D (5 bases). Trimming removed 0 bases from V and 5 bases from J, with 13 bases in between. Per germline, CDR1 MNHEY and CDR2 SVGAGI. The CDR3 covers 16 residues.

The V and J genes are TRBV6-1 and TRBJ1-1; a possible D gene is TRBD1 (6 bases). The CDR3 is made up of 12 amino acids. The V gene lost 2 bases and the J gene lost 8 bases, with 9 bases spanning the gap. Germline values: CDR1 MNHNS, CDR2 SASEGT. The CDR3 DNA sequence: TGTGCCAGCAGTGAAAGGACAGACGAAGCTTTCTTT. It is translated as CASSERTDEAFF.

The gene calls are TRBV7-9 and TRBJ2-6; 11 bases line up with TRBD1. CDR1 SEHNR and CDR2 FQNEAQ come from the germline V gene (reference sequence). V lost 4 bases, J lost 0 bases, and 8 bases stayed unmatched. This CDR3 is 19 amino acids long. The CDR3 here is CASSSNPGQGVSGANVLTF. The DNA of the CDR3 is TGTGCCAGCAGCTCCAATCCGGGACAGGGGGTCTCTGGGGCCAACGTCCTGACTTTC.

V gene TRBV11-2 combines with J gene TRBJ1-4; D call uncertain. The CDR3 has 15 residues. Trimming stripped 2 bases from V and 7 bases from J, with 14 bases between. In germline, CDR1 is SGHAT, CDR2 FQNNGV. The CDR3 sequence: CASSLNSGPGEKLFF. The CDR3 coding sequence is TGTGCCAGCAGCTTAAACAGCGGGCCCGGTGAAAAACTGTTTTTT.

This sequence joins TRBV19 and TRBJ1-5; 7 bases agree with TRBD1. V dropped 5 bases and J dropped 7; count of bases not matched to a gene: 8. This CDR3 has 14 amino acids. CDR1 LNHDA and CDR2 SQIVND come from the germline V gene (reference sequence). CDR3 nucleotides: TGTGCCAGTAGTCCGGGCAGGGGGAAACAGCCCCAGCATTTT. Translation: CASSPGRGKQPQHF.

The chain links TRBV5-4 to TRBJ2-2; 12 bases are shared with TRBD1. With V trimmed by 2 bases and J by 6 bases, 5 bases remained unmatched. The germline CDR1 and CDR2 sequences are SGHNT and YYREEE (reference sequence). The CDR3 contains 16 residues. CDR3 in amino acids: CASSLGDRGRAGELFF. In nucleotides, the CDR3 is TGTGCCAGCAGCTTAGGGGACAGGGGGCGTGCCGGGGAGCTGTTTTTT.

This clone was detected only once. The chain is built from TRBV7-9 and TRBJ2-1; 8 positions agree with TRBD1. The CDR3 extends over 14 amino acids. Germline trimming cut 5 bases from V and 8 bases from J; bases unmatched to any gene: 8. CDR1 and CDR2 (germline): SEHNR, FQNEAQ (reference sequence). The CDR3 spells CASSTDRGRDEQFF. The CDR3 DNA reads TGTGCCAGCAGCACAGACAGGGGTCGGGATGAGCAGTTCTTC.

With regard to this clone: Other DNA sequences in this specimen translate into the identical CDR3. CDR3 coding DNA: TGTGCCACCAGCCGGGACAGGGACTATGGCTACACCTTC. Amino acids: CATSRDRDYGYTF. V usage is TRBV15 and J usage is TRBJ1-2; 9 positions agree with TRBD1. CDR1 is LNHNV, CDR2 YYDKDF, per germline (reference sequence). The CDR3 covers 13 residues. The J segment lost 3 bases and the V segment lost 5 bases, leaving 1 base of the junction unmatched.

This chain uses TRBV19 with TRBJ1-2; no definite D call. Germline-derived CDR1 and CDR2 are LNHDA and SQIVND (reference sequence). V lost 1 base and J 1 base, leaving 7 bases between the germline ends. The CDR3 is made up of 14 amino acids. CDR3 in amino acids: CASSIAWGNYGYTF. Written as DNA, the CDR3 is TGTGCCAGTAGTATAGCCTGGGGTAACTATGGCTACACCTTC.

The chain combines TRBV28 with TRBJ1-5; 7 bases map to TRBD1. This CDR3 has 15 amino acids. The germline V gene has CDR1 MDHEN and CDR2 SYDVKM. V lost 8 bases, J lost 4 bases, and 11 bases stayed unmatched. The CDR3 spells CASYRGDGLNQPQHF. The CDR3 DNA follows: TGTGCCAGCTACAGGGGCGACGGGTTGAATCAGCCCCAGCATTTT.

As concerns this clone: Distinct nucleotide sequences in the sample also encode this CDR3. This chain joins TRBV6-5 and TRBJ2-1, with D possibly TRBD2 on 5 matching bases. V was shortened by 2 bases and J by 9 bases, with 8 bases between the two germline ends. This CDR3 is 12 amino acids long. Germline V gene sequence: CDR1 MNHEY, CDR2 SVGAGI. CDR3 sequence reads: CASSYRAGEQFF. The CDR3 coding sequence is TGTGCCAGCAGTTACCGCGCGGGTGAGCAGTTCTTC.